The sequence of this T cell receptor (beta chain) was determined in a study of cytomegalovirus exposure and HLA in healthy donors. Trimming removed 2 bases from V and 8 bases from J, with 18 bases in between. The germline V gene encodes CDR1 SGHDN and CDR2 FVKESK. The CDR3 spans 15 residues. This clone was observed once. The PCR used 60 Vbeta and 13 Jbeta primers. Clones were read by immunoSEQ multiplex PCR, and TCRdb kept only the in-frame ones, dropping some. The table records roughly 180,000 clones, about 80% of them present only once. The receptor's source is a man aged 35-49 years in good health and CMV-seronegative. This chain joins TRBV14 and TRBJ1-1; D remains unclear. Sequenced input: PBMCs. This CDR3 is CASSQNIGRGVEAFF. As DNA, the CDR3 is TGTGCCAGCAGCCAAAATATAGGCCGTGGAGTAGAAGCTTTCTTT.